These 27 T cell receptor beta chains share one sample of origin, sequenced in a study of siplizumab effects on memory and regulatory T cells. TCRdb's table, derived via immunoSEQ multiplex PCR, lists solely in-frame clones and lacks some. The sample lists tens of thousands of clones, about 96% occurring once. The sample comprised naive CD8+ T cells sorted from blood. The receptors stem from a human donor in good health.

The chain is built from TRBV6-5 and TRBJ2-7; unclear D gene. Germline CDR1 MNHEY, CDR2 SVGAGI. The CDR3 spans 13 residues. Trimming took 2 bases from V and 4 from J, leaving 9 bases between them. The DNA for the CDR3 is TGTGCCAGCAGTTACGGGCAATATTACGAGCAGTACTTC. Its translation is CASSYGQYYEQYF.

CDR3 sequence: CASSSPFSGGTFF. The CDR3, as DNA: TGTGCCAGCAGCTCCCCGTTCAGCGGGGGGACGTTCTTC. V usage is TRBV7-2 and J usage is TRBJ2-1; 9 bases fit TRBD2. This CDR3 contains 13 residues. The junction had 10 bases not matched to a gene; V was cut back by 4 bases and J by 15 bases. Germline loops: CDR1 SGHTA, CDR2 FQGNSA. Combining the CDR3 with reference TRBV7-2 and TRBJ2-1 gives the whole variable domain GAGVSQSPSNKVTEKGKDVELRCDPISGHTALYWYRQSLGQGLEFLIYFQGNSAPDKSGLPSDRFSAERTGGSVSTLTIQRTQQEDSAVYLCASSSPFSGGTFFGPGTRLTVL.

The chain uses TRBV12-5 and TRBJ1-2; 9 nucleotides match TRBD1. Germline CDR1 and CDR2: LGHNT and FRNRAP. With 6 bases clipped from V and 6 bases from J, the junction kept 14 bases outside the gene matches. This CDR3 is 16 amino acids long. CDR3 bases: TGTGCTAGTGGCCCGACAGGGGGTCTCAATATAGATGGCTACACCTTC. Its protein product is CASGPTGGLNIDGYTF.

The chain employs TRBV19 and TRBJ2-7; TRBD1 matches at 11 bases. Germline CDR1 reads LNHDA; CDR2 reads SQIVND (reference sequence). The CDR3 covers 16 residues. The V and J ends lost 3 bases and 0 bases, in that order; junction bases with no gene match: 4. In DNA, the CDR3 is TGTGCCAGTAGTATCGGACAGGGGGCGGCCTCCTACGAGCAGTACTTC. Translation: CASSIGQGAASYEQYF.

The rearrangement joins TRBV11-2 to TRBJ2-3; D unresolved. The CDR3 loop spans 13 amino acids. V shed 2 bases and J shed 4 bases, with 7 bases lying between them. Germline values: CDR1 SGHAT, CDR2 FQNNGV. CDR3 nucleotides: TGTGCCAGCAGCTTATTACGGTCAGATACGCAGTATTTT. This translates into CASSLLRSDTQYF.

V usage is TRBV11-2 and J usage is TRBJ1-1; D unclear. The germline V and J ends were trimmed by 1 base and 6 bases, with 18 bases remaining between them. Germline V gene data show CDR1 as SGHAT and CDR2 as FQNNGV. This CDR3 region has 16 residues. CDR3: CASSLGVGAGRPEAFF. CDR3 DNA: TGTGCCAGCAGCTTAGGGGTCGGAGCGGGAAGACCTGAAGCTTTCTTT.

The CDR3, as DNA: TGTGCCAGCAGCCAGCGGAACACTGAAGCTTTCTTT. It translates to CASSQRNTEAFF. This chain joins TRBV6-5 and TRBJ1-1, with D hard to call. Germline V CDR1 and CDR2: MNHEY, SVGAGI. The CDR3 has 12 amino acids. Trimming took 6 bases from V and 1 from J, leaving 6 bases between them.

In nucleotides, the CDR3 is TGTGCCTGGAGTAACGCCCAAGTGGGCTATGAGCAGTTCTTC. Its translation is CAWSNAQVGYEQFF. The gene calls are TRBV30 and TRBJ2-1, with unresolved D. CDR3 length: 14 residues. Germline lookup yields CDR1 GTSNPN and CDR2 SVGIG (reference sequence). V gave up 2 bases and J gave up 8 bases, with 16 bases separating them.

This chain links TRBV28 with TRBJ1-2; TRBD1 might be the D (6 bases). Trimming stripped 3 bases from V and 5 bases from J, with 7 bases between. Germline assignment: CDR1 MDHEN and CDR2 SYDVKM. The CDR3 extends over 12 amino acids. CDR3 bases: TGTGCCAGCAGTTTGGACAGATATGGCTACACCTTC. This gives the protein CASSLDRYGYTF.

The chain is built from TRBV5-6 and TRBJ2-2, with TRBD2 matching 14 bases. The CDR3 runs 16 residues. Trimming cost V 4 bases and J 6 bases; bases outside gene matches: 5. CDR1 SGHDT and CDR2 YYEEEE come from the germline V gene. The DNA of the CDR3 is TGTGCCAGCAGCCCGGGACTAGCGGGGGTCGCCGGGGAGCTGTTTTTT. Amino acid sequence: CASSPGLAGVAGELFF.

J is TRBJ2-7 and V is TRBV30; no reliable D call. Germline V gene data show CDR1 as GTSNPN and CDR2 as SVGIG (reference sequence). The CDR3 is made up of 12 amino acids. The ends were cut back, 2 bases at V and 3 bases at J, with 8 bases in the middle. CDR3 in amino acids: CAWSSVSYEQYF. The CDR3 nucleotides read TGTGCCTGGAGTTCTGTCAGCTACGAGCAGTACTTC.

The chain couples TRBV7-6 to TRBJ1-1; a possible D gene is TRBD1 (6 bases). The CDR3 has 15 amino acids. Per the germline V gene, CDR1 is SGHVS and CDR2 is FNYEAQ. V lost 7 bases and J 0 bases, leaving 15 bases between the germline ends. CDR3 nucleotide sequence: TGTGCCAGCACCTGGGGGGGGGCCTTGAACACTGAAGCTTTCTTT. Residues: CASTWGGALNTEAFF.

The rearrangement joins TRBV6-6 to TRBJ2-2; D call uncertain. The CDR3 length is 11 residues. The germline CDR1 and CDR2 sequences are MNHNY and SVGAGI (reference sequence). Deletions cut 5 bases from V and 6 bases from J, with 4 bases between. The DNA of the CDR3 is TGTGCCAGCAGTAAGGCCGGGGAGCTGTTTTTT. Amino acids: CASSKAGELFF.

This chain joins TRBV28 and TRBJ1-6; perhaps TRBD1 as D (5 bases). Germline V lookup: CDR1 MDHEN, CDR2 SYDVKM. V lost 2 bases to trimming and J lost 10 bases, with 9 bases between them. The CDR3 covers 13 residues. The CDR3 region has the DNA TGTGCCAGCAGTTTAGTTGGGGGATCACCCCTCCACTTT. The encoded protein is CASSLVGGSPLHF.

The genes are TRBV5-6 and TRBJ2-5, with 8 nucleotides matching TRBD2. V lost 1 base and J lost 2; bases outside the gene matches: 4. This CDR3 is 15 amino acids long. Germline assignment: CDR1 SGHDT and CDR2 YYEEEE. The CDR3: CASSLSSGAQETQYF. In nucleotides, the CDR3 is TGTGCCAGCAGCTTGAGTAGCGGGGCACAAGAGACCCAGTACTTC. The full variable domain, rest sourced from reference TRBV5-6 and TRBJ2-5, is DAGVTQSPTHLIKTRGQQVTLRCSPKSGHDTVSWYQQALGQGPQFIFQYYEEEERQRGNFPDRFSGHQFPNYSSELNVNALLLGDSALYLCASSLSSGAQETQYFGPGTRLLVL.

This clone occurred once. The chain combines TRBV9 with TRBJ1-1; D gene uncertain. V was shortened by 0 bases and J by 2 bases, with 11 bases between the two germline ends. This CDR3 is built from 15 residues. CDR1 and CDR2 (germline): SGDLS, YYNGEE. CDR3 amino acids: CASSVDGSPNTEAFF. The CDR3 nucleotides read TGTGCCAGCAGCGTAGACGGGAGCCCAAACACTGAAGCTTTCTTT.

The chain joins TRBV7-6 to TRBJ2-7, with D possibly being TRBD2 (6 bases). V lost 5 bases, J lost 6 bases, and 14 bases lay in between. Germline CDR1 SGHVS, CDR2 FNYEAQ. CDR3 size: 13 residues. CDR3 DNA: TGTGCCAGCAGCCTAATGGGAGGTGCCGAGCAGTACTTC. The encoded protein is CASSLMGGAEQYF.

This clone was seen only once. The V call is TRBV4-1, the J call TRBJ2-7; 8 bases are a match to TRBD1. Per germline, CDR1 MGHRA and CDR2 YSYEKL. This CDR3 comprises 15 residues. V was pared by 1 base and J by 5 bases, with 7 bases of the junction left unmatched. CDR3 in amino acids: CASSQVGQGGHEQYF. CDR3 nucleotides: TGCGCCAGCAGCCAAGTCGGACAGGGAGGCCACGAGCAGTACTTC.

The chain joins TRBV18 to TRBJ2-2, with a tentative D call TRBD2 (5 bases). Germline CDR1 is KGHSH and CDR2 is LQKENI. Trimming left V 8 bases short and J 2 bases short, with 12 bases between. CDR3 size: 14 residues. CDR3 sequence: CASLGGVNTGELFF. CDR3 nucleotides: TGTGCCAGCCTAGGAGGAGTTAACACCGGGGAGCTGTTTTTT.

The rearrangement uses TRBV5-6 and TRBJ2-7; TRBD1 matches at 8 bases. CDR1 is SGHDT and CDR2 is YYEEEE in the germline V gene. The CDR3 is 15 residues long. V lost 4 bases and J lost 4; bases outside the gene matches: 10. The CDR3 loop reads CASSLGTGEWYEQYF. The CDR3 nucleotides are TGTGCCAGCAGCCTAGGGACAGGCGAATGGTACGAGCAGTACTTC.

The rearrangement links TRBV9 to TRBJ1-2; D perhaps matches TRBD1 (6 bases). Looked up from germline, CDR1 is SGDLS and CDR2 is YYNGEE. The V gene lost 3 bases and the J gene lost 1 base, with 7 bases spanning the gap. There are 13 residues in the CDR3. CDR3 amino acids: CASSEDSNYGYTF. CDR3 coding DNA: TGTGCCAGCAGCGAGGACAGTAACTATGGCTACACCTTC.

The chain is built from TRBV9 and TRBJ1-5, with a possible D match to TRBD1 (5 bases). Germline CDR1 reads SGDLS; CDR2 reads YYNGEE. This CDR3 is built from 14 residues. Trimming took off 4 bases at V and 5 bases at J, with 13 bases between the two ends. CDR3 nucleotides: TGTGCCAGCAGCACTGGAGACAGATATCAGCCCCAGCATTTT. Translated: CASSTGDRYQPQHF.

Note on this clone: This sample also contains other DNA sequences that code for the same CDR3. V gene TRBV7-9 combines with J gene TRBJ1-2; D is uncertain. The CDR3 has 12 amino acids. V gave up 1 base and J gave up 4 bases, with 4 bases separating them. CDR1 is SEHNR, CDR2 FQNEAQ, per germline (reference sequence). CDR3 sequence reads: CASSLGGYGYTF. In nucleotides, the CDR3 is TGTGCCAGCAGCTTAGGGGGCTATGGCTACACCTTC.

This rearrangement joins TRBV6-5 to TRBJ1-4; TRBD1 agrees at 7 bases. This CDR3 comprises 14 residues. The junction had 5 bases not matched to a gene; V was cut back by 2 bases and J by 8 bases. Germline V gene data show CDR1 as MNHEY and CDR2 as SVGAGI. CDR3 loop: CASSYHRGYEKLFF. The DNA of the CDR3 is TGTGCCAGCAGTTACCACAGGGGCTACGAAAAACTGTTTTTT.

The V call is TRBV28, the J call TRBJ2-4; D may match TRBD1 or TRBD2 (6 bases each). The V end lost 3 bases, the J end lost 0 bases, and 18 bases lay between the germline ends. Per germline, CDR1 MDHEN and CDR2 SYDVKM. The CDR3 runs to 18 residues. The CDR3: CASSFPPKGGLAKNIQYF. In DNA form, the CDR3 reads TGTGCCAGCAGTTTTCCCCCGAAGGGGGGCCTAGCCAAAAACATTCAGTACTTC.

This chain links TRBV4-1 with TRBJ2-7, with D perhaps TRBD1 or TRBD2 (5 bases each). The CDR3 loop spans 15 amino acids. Germline V lookup: CDR1 MGHRA, CDR2 YSYEKL. Trimming stripped 0 bases from V and 0 bases from J, with 9 bases between. The CDR3 protein is CASSQDAGSSYEQYF. CDR3 nucleotide sequence: TGCGCCAGCAGCCAAGATGCAGGGAGCTCCTACGAGCAGTACTTC.

This rearrangement joins TRBV19 to TRBJ2-7; D not resolved. From germline, CDR1 is LNHDA and CDR2 SQIVND (reference sequence). The CDR3 runs 14 residues. V was pared by 3 bases and J by 5 bases, with 14 bases between. The CDR3 here is CASSIGGDNNEQYF. CDR3 nucleotide sequence: TGTGCCAGTAGTATCGGTGGGGATAATAACGAGCAGTACTTC.